A selection of T cell receptor beta chains follows, all from one sample in a study of response to subunit inactivated influenza vaccine. TCRdb ran MiXCR on the RT-PCR reads and lists one entry per CDR3 protein. The data show some 550,000 distinct CDR3 sequences, approximately 24% seen once. The same specimen was also included in a second study, on T cells expressing NK-cell markers.

Specimen: CD4+ T cells sorted from PBMCs, collected 12 days after vaccination. These receptor sequences come from a man aged 45 to 65 who received an inactivated influenza vaccine. CDR3s include the opening cysteine and the closing phenylalanine or tryptophan. The D gene is left open where the match is weak. Clone size is stated in some rows and not others, as once, few, many or a class when expanded.

cdr3_aa: CASRGSDRADYNEQFF; cdr3_nt: TGCGCCAGCAGGGGGTCTGACAGGGCGGACTACAATGAGCAGTTCTTC; j_call: TRBJ2-1; clone_size: many; v_call: TRBV5-1; d_call: TRBD1
cdr3_aa: CASSQDTGYEQFF; cdr3_nt: TGTGCCAGCAGCCAAGATACTGGTTATGAGCAGTTCTTC; j_call: TRBJ2-1; clone_size: .; v_call: TRBV3-1; d_call: .
cdr3_aa: CASTFKSAYEQYF; cdr3_nt: TGTGCCAGCACCTTTAAGTCCGCCTACGAGCAGTACTTC; j_call: TRBJ2-7; clone_size: .; v_call: TRBV7-2; d_call: .
cdr3_aa: CSAPHPLTGELFF; cdr3_nt: TGCAGTGCTCCTCACCCTTTGACCGGGGAGCTGTTTTTT; j_call: TRBJ2-2; clone_size: .; v_call: TRBV20-1; d_call: .
cdr3_aa: CSARVRGRSSYEQYF; cdr3_nt: TGCAGTGCTAGAGTCCGAGGGAGGAGCTCCTACGAGCAGTACTTC; j_call: TRBJ2-7; clone_size: .; v_call: TRBV20-1; d_call: .
cdr3_aa: CSVEDRGRDYEQYF; cdr3_nt: TGCAGCGTTGAAGATCGGGGCAGAGACTACGAGCAGTACTTC; j_call: TRBJ2-7; clone_size: .; v_call: TRBV29-1; d_call: .
cdr3_aa: CASSFQRTGADTQYF; cdr3_nt: TGTGCCAGCAGCTTTCAGCGAACGGGGGCAGATACGCAGTATTTT; j_call: TRBJ2-3; clone_size: few; v_call: TRBV7-8; d_call: .
cdr3_aa: CASSLVLAGYNEQFF; cdr3_nt: TGCGCCAGCAGCTTGGTACTAGCGGGGTACAATGAGCAGTTCTTC; j_call: TRBJ2-1; clone_size: many; v_call: TRBV5-1; d_call: TRBD2
cdr3_aa: CSASGTGGYQPRSPLHF; cdr3_nt: TGCAGTGCTTCCGGGACAGGGGGCTACCAACCTCGGTCACCCCTCCACTTT; j_call: TRBJ1-6; clone_size: .; v_call: TRBV20-1; d_call: TRBD1
cdr3_aa: CASSRPGSTDTQYF; cdr3_nt: TGTGCCAGCAGTAGACCCGGGAGCACAGATACGCAGTATTTT; j_call: TRBJ2-3; clone_size: .; v_call: TRBV6-1; d_call: .
cdr3_aa: CASSLLGDYEQFF; cdr3_nt: TGTGCCAGCAGCTTGTTGGGGGACTATGAGCAGTTCTTC; j_call: TRBJ2-1; clone_size: many; v_call: TRBV5-5; d_call: .
cdr3_aa: CASSPGQHNEKLFF; cdr3_nt: TGTGCCAGCAGCCCGGGACAGCATAATGAAAAACTGTTTTTT; j_call: TRBJ1-4; clone_size: many; v_call: TRBV4-2; d_call: TRBD1
cdr3_aa: CASSEQGQGSSYEQYF; cdr3_nt: TGTGCCAGCAGTGAACAAGGACAGGGGAGCTCCTACGAGCAGTACTTC; j_call: TRBJ2-7; clone_size: once; v_call: TRBV2; d_call: TRBD1
cdr3_aa: CSASFRGQGFDEQYF; cdr3_nt: TGCAGTGCTAGTTTCCGGGGACAGGGGTTTGACGAGCAGTACTTC; j_call: TRBJ2-7; clone_size: few; v_call: TRBV20-1; d_call: TRBD1
cdr3_aa: CASSIGTAREQFF; cdr3_nt: TGTGCCAGCAGCATCGGGACCGCGCGGGAGCAGTTCTTC; j_call: TRBJ2-1; clone_size: few; v_call: TRBV9; d_call: .
cdr3_aa: CASSLTSPGGSSGNTIYF; cdr3_nt: TGTGCCAGCAGCTTAACCAGTCCAGGGGGCAGCTCTGGAAACACCATATATTTT; j_call: TRBJ1-3; clone_size: many; v_call: TRBV6-5; d_call: TRBD1
cdr3_aa: CASSREAEAFF; cdr3_nt: TGTGCCAGCAGCCGGGAAGCTGAAGCTTTCTTT; j_call: TRBJ1-1; clone_size: .; v_call: TRBV3-1; d_call: .
cdr3_aa: CSARDGREGRETQYF; cdr3_nt: TGCAGTGCTAGAGACGGGAGGGAGGGTCGAGAGACCCAGTACTTC; j_call: TRBJ2-5; clone_size: few; v_call: TRBV20-1; d_call: TRBD2
cdr3_aa: CASTIKRWQGGGYTF; cdr3_nt: TGTGCCAGCACTATCAAAAGGTGGCAGGGGGGTGGCTACACCTTC; j_call: TRBJ1-2; clone_size: few; v_call: TRBV2; d_call: TRBD1
cdr3_aa: CSAKLQGDNYGYTF; cdr3_nt: TGCAGTGCTAAACTACAGGGGGATAACTATGGCTACACCTTC; j_call: TRBJ1-2; clone_size: few; v_call: TRBV20-1; d_call: TRBD1
cdr3_aa: CASSAREKSDTQYF; cdr3_nt: TGTGCCAGCAGCGCCCGCGAGAAGTCCGATACGCAGTATTTT; j_call: TRBJ2-3; clone_size: few; v_call: TRBV7-2; d_call: .
cdr3_aa: CASSGPGSWYF; cdr3_nt: TGTGCCAGCAGTGGACCGGGGAGTTGGTACTTC; j_call: TRBJ2-5; clone_size: few; v_call: TRBV27; d_call: .
cdr3_aa: CASSRAENEQFF; cdr3_nt: TGTGCCAGCAGTCGGGCAGAAAATGAGCAGTTCTTC; j_call: TRBJ2-1; clone_size: .; v_call: TRBV27; d_call: .
cdr3_aa: CASRSKDRLNEKLFF; cdr3_nt: TGTGCCAGCCGTTCCAAGGACAGACTTAATGAAAAACTGTTTTTT; j_call: TRBJ1-4; clone_size: .; v_call: TRBV7-9; d_call: .
cdr3_aa: CASSISSYNEQFF; cdr3_nt: TGTGCCAGCTCAATAAGCTCCTACAATGAGCAGTTCTTC; j_call: TRBJ2-1; clone_size: .; v_call: TRBV18; d_call: .
cdr3_aa: CASRLGGSGNIQYF; cdr3_nt: TGTGCCAGCAGACTCGGTGGGTCTGGAAACATTCAGTACTTC; j_call: TRBJ2-4; clone_size: few; v_call: TRBV12-3/TRBV12-4; d_call: .
cdr3_aa: CASSTLPNSGRALGANVLTF; cdr3_nt: TGTGCCAGCAGTACCCTACCAAATAGCGGGAGGGCCCTCGGGGCCAACGTCCTGACTTTC; j_call: TRBJ2-6; clone_size: few; v_call: TRBV6-2/TRBV6-3; d_call: TRBD2
cdr3_aa: CSARGGLAGDKFYNEQFF; cdr3_nt: TGCAGTGCTAGGGGGGGACTAGCGGGAGATAAGTTCTACAATGAGCAGTTCTTC; j_call: TRBJ2-1; clone_size: once; v_call: TRBV20-1; d_call: TRBD2
cdr3_aa: CASSRFRGAYEQYF; cdr3_nt: TGTGCCAGCAGCCGATTCCGCGGGGCCTACGAGCAGTACTTC; j_call: TRBJ2-7; clone_size: .; v_call: TRBV14; d_call: .
cdr3_aa: CASSVAGTSARYEQYF; cdr3_nt: TGTGCCAGCAGCGTCGCCGGGACTTCCGCCCGCTACGAGCAGTACTTC; j_call: TRBJ2-7; clone_size: few; v_call: TRBV7-2; d_call: .
cdr3_aa: CASSLRGGDPTDTQYF; cdr3_nt: TGTGCCAGCAGCTTAAGGGGGGGAGATCCCACAGATACGCAGTATTTT; j_call: TRBJ2-3; clone_size: .; v_call: TRBV11-2; d_call: .
cdr3_aa: CAWSVRLTLAHTSPYEQYF; cdr3_nt: TGTGCCTGGAGTGTACGTCTCACCCTAGCCCACACTTCCCCCTACGAGCAGTACTTC; j_call: TRBJ2-7; clone_size: few; v_call: TRBV30; d_call: .
cdr3_aa: CASREGYYLTDTQYF; cdr3_nt: TGTGCCAGCAGAGAGGGTTATTATTTGACAGATACGCAGTATTTT; j_call: TRBJ2-3; clone_size: few; v_call: TRBV2; d_call: .
cdr3_aa: CASSSHAVQETQYF; cdr3_nt: TGCGCCAGCAGCTCCCACGCAGTCCAAGAGACCCAGTACTTC; j_call: TRBJ2-5; clone_size: .; v_call: TRBV5-1; d_call: .
cdr3_aa: CASSPGLAGGRTTDTQYF; cdr3_nt: TGCGCCAGCAGCCCGGGACTAGCGGGAGGGCGAACCACAGATACGCAGTATTTT; j_call: TRBJ2-3; clone_size: .; v_call: TRBV5-1; d_call: TRBD2
cdr3_aa: CASSHDRKVNTEAFF; cdr3_nt: TGCGCCAGCAGCCACGACCGAAAAGTGAACACTGAAGCTTTCTTT; j_call: TRBJ1-1; clone_size: few; v_call: TRBV4-1; d_call: .
cdr3_aa: CSVGAASGNTIYF; cdr3_nt: TGCAGCGTTGGGGCAGCCTCTGGAAACACCATATATTTT; j_call: TRBJ1-3; clone_size: .; v_call: TRBV29-1; d_call: .
cdr3_aa: CATSADGSSYNEQFF; cdr3_nt: TGTGCCACCAGTGCGGACGGAAGCTCCTACAATGAGCAGTTCTTC; j_call: TRBJ2-1; clone_size: .; v_call: TRBV24-1; d_call: .
cdr3_aa: CASSLGSGGTDTQYF; cdr3_nt: TGTGCCAGCAGCTTAGGAAGCGGGGGCACAGATACGCAGTATTTT; j_call: TRBJ2-3; clone_size: .; v_call: TRBV5-1; d_call: TRBD2
cdr3_aa: CASRVGSSGNTIYF; cdr3_nt: TGTGCCAGCAGGGTAGGGTCTTCCGGAAACACCATATATTTT; j_call: TRBJ1-3; clone_size: few; v_call: TRBV28; d_call: .
cdr3_aa: CASSWKRDRVSYEQYF; cdr3_nt: TGTGCCAGCAGTTGGAAACGGGACAGGGTTTCCTACGAGCAGTACTTC; j_call: TRBJ2-7; clone_size: few; v_call: TRBV6-5; d_call: TRBD1
cdr3_aa: CASSRLTRAKNIQYF; cdr3_nt: TGTGCCAGCAGCCGCCTTACAAGAGCCAAAAACATTCAGTACTTC; j_call: TRBJ2-4; clone_size: .; v_call: TRBV5-6; d_call: .
cdr3_aa: CASSSDWGYSTDTQYF; cdr3_nt: TGTGCCAGCAGTTCAGACTGGGGGTATAGCACAGATACGCAGTATTTT; j_call: TRBJ2-3; clone_size: .; v_call: TRBV2; d_call: .
cdr3_aa: CSAPRPSGGNNEQFF; cdr3_nt: TGCAGTGCCCCGAGGCCTAGCGGGGGAAACAATGAGCAGTTCTTC; j_call: TRBJ2-1; clone_size: few; v_call: TRBV20-1; d_call: TRBD2
cdr3_aa: CASSLPLAADTQYF; cdr3_nt: TGTGCCAGCAGCCTGCCTCTTGCGGCAGATACGCAGTATTTT; j_call: TRBJ2-3; clone_size: .; v_call: TRBV3-1; d_call: .
cdr3_aa: CASTATGELFF; cdr3_nt: TGCGCCAGCACTGCTACCGGGGAGCTGTTTTTT; j_call: TRBJ2-2; clone_size: few; v_call: TRBV5-1; d_call: .
cdr3_aa: CATSTESGKSGQSPLHF; cdr3_nt: TGTGCCACCAGCACCGAGAGCGGAAAATCGGGACAATCACCCCTCCACTTT; j_call: TRBJ1-6; clone_size: few; v_call: TRBV15; d_call: .
cdr3_aa: CASSIRTGEHTEAFF; cdr3_nt: TGTGCCAGCAGCATTAGGACAGGTGAGCACACTGAAGCTTTCTTT; j_call: TRBJ1-1; clone_size: .; v_call: TRBV7-2; d_call: TRBD1